Each of the 5 T cell receptor beta chains below was sequenced from the same sample in a study of early T cells in non-severe SARS-CoV-2 infection (TCRdb year 2021). The library came from 5' RACE. The sequencer listed for this sample is NextSeq 500. The public reads were quality trimmed at Q25 with fastp and then assembled into clones with MiXCR by TCRdb, keeping productive beta chains. Each CDR3 protein appears once, grouped with its most common genes and DNA. The sample data list approximately 69,000 distinct CDR3 sequences, and roughly 12% of these were observed just once. The top ten clonotypes cover about 2.5% of the sample. This specimen was whole blood, taken at baseline. Receptors originate from an adult who was a healthcare worker with PCR-confirmed SARS-CoV-2 infection or an uninfected control (not recorded which).

V and J are TRBV11-2 and TRBJ2-1; TRBD2 matches at 12 bases. The V gene's germline CDR1 is SGHAT and CDR2 FQNNGV. The ends lost 3 bases at V and 0 bases at J; junction bases unmatched: 12. The CDR3 totals 20 residues. The CDR3 coding sequence is TGTGCCAGCAGCTTCCGCCGGGGACTAGCGGGCCTGAGCTCCTACAATGAGCAGTTCTTC. Translation gives CASSFRRGLAGLSSYNEQFF.

This clonotype was recorded a few times. V gene TRBV6-2 or TRBV6-3 combines with J gene TRBJ2-5; D is uncertain. Germline V gives CDR1 MNHEY, CDR2 SVGEGT. The ends were cut back, 6 bases at V and 2 bases at J, with 4 bases in the middle. The CDR3 has 11 residues. Written as DNA, the CDR3 is TGTGCCAGCAGGGGTCAAGAGACCCAGTACTTC. This codes for CASRGQETQYF.

The sample holds a few counts of this clonotype. The chain carries TRBV7-2 and TRBJ1-4, with D tentatively TRBD1 (6 bases). The length of the CDR3 is 15 residues. Germline loops: CDR1 SGHTA, CDR2 FQGNSA. Trimming removed 5 bases at V and 7 bases at J, with 17 bases between. This CDR3 reads CASSPGTRRLEKLFF. The CDR3 bases are TGTGCCAGCAGCCCGGGGACAAGAAGGCTTGAAAAACTGTTTTTT.

This chain uses TRBV10-1 with TRBJ2-1; TRBD2 matches at 8 bases. V trimming: 4 bases; J trimming: 3 bases; junction bases outside the gene matches: 8. The germline CDR1 and CDR2 sequences are WNHNN and SYGVQD (reference sequence). The CDR3 loop spans 16 amino acids. The DNA of the CDR3 is TGCGCCAGCAGTGGGAGAGCGGGGGCCCACTACAATGAGCAGTTCTTC. Residues: CASSGRAGAHYNEQFF.

J is TRBJ2-2 and V is TRBV4-3; perhaps TRBD1 as D (6 bases). This CDR3 has 17 residues. CDR1 is LGHNA, CDR2 YSLEER, per germline. Trimming took 0 bases from V and 6 from J, leaving 17 bases between them. CDR3 DNA: TGCGCCAGCAGCCAAGAAGTTACAGGACAGACGGCCGGGGAGCTGTTTTTT. This codes for CASSQEVTGQTAGELFF.